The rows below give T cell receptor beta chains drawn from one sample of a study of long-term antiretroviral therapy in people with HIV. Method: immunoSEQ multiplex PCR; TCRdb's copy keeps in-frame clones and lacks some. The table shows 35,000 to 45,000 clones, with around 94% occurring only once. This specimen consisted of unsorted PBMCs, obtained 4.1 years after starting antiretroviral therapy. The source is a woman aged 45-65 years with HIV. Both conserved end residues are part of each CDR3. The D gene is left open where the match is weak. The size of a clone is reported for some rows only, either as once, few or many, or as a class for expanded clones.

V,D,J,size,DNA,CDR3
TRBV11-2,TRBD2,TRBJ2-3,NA,TGTGCCAGCAGCTTAGGACTAGCGGGTGACACAGATACGCAGTATTTT,CASSLGLAGDTDTQYF
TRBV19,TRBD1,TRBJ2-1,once,TGTGCCAGTAGGGTAGGAGGGACAGGGTACAATGAGCAGTTCTTC,CASRVGGTGYNEQFF
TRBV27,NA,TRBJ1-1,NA,TGTGCCAGCAGTCTTGGGACTGACTTTGTTTTCACTGAAGCTTTCTTT,CASSLGTDFVFTEAFF
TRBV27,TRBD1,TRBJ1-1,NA,TGTGCCAGCAGTCGACAGGGAGTGGGCCAGGGGATGAACACTGAAGCTTTCTTT,CASSRQGVGQGMNTEAFF
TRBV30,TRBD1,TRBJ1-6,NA,TGTGCCTGGAGACACCGGGACAGGGTTTATTCACCCCTCCACTTT,CAWRHRDRVYSPLHF
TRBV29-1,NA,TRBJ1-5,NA,TGCAGCGTTGGAGGGGGTAGCAATCAGCCCCAGCATTTT,CSVGGGSNQPQHF
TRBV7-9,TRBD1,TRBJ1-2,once,TGTGCCAGCATCGGCACAGGGGGGGTTAACTATGGCTACACCTTC,CASIGTGGVNYGYTF
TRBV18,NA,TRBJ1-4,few,TGTGCCAGCTCACATGAGGTCGTGAGGGAAAAACTGTTTTTT,CASSHEVVREKLFF
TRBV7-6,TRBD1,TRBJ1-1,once,TGTGCCAGCAGCTCCGAACGGACAGGGGGGAGCACTGAAGCTTTCTTT,CASSSERTGGSTEAFF
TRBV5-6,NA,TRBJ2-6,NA,TGTGCCAGCAGCCGGGGGCCCGGGGCCAACGTCCTGACTTTC,CASSRGPGANVLTF
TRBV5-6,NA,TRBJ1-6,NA,TGTGCCAGCAGCTCCCACCTCTTGAGCAATAATTCACCCCTCCACTTT,CASSSHLLSNNSPLHF
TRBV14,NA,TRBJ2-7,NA,TGTGCCAGCAGCCAAGATATAACAGACCGAGACGAGCAGTACTTC,CASSQDITDRDEQYF
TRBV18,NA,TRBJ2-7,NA,TGTGCCAGCTCACCTCCTGACGGGGACGAGCAGTACTTC,CASSPPDGDEQYF
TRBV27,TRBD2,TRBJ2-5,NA,TGTGCCAGCAGTTTAGGGAGCGGGGGCTACCAAGAGACCCAGTACTTC,CASSLGSGGYQETQYF
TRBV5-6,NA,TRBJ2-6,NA,TGTGCCAGCAGCCTGTGGGCTGGGGCCAACGTCCTGACTTTC,CASSLWAGANVLTF
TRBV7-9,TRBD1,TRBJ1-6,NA,TGTGCCAGCAGCTTGGGGACAGGGGTCTATAATTCACCCCTCCACTTT,CASSLGTGVYNSPLHF
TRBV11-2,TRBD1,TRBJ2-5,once,TGTGCCAGCAGCCATAACAGGGGTCAAGAGACCCAGTACTTC,CASSHNRGQETQYF
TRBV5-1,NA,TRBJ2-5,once,TGCGCCAGCAGTGAGACAGGCGCAGAGACCCAGTACTTC,CASSETGAETQYF
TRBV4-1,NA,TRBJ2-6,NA,TGCGCCAGCAGCTTCCTACTGGACAGCTCTGGGGCCAACGTCCTGACTTTC,CASSFLLDSSGANVLTF
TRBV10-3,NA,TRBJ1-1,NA,TGTGCCATCAGTGTAATAGAGGGATCGACTGAAGCTTTCTTT,CAISVIEGSTEAFF
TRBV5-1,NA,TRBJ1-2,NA,TGCGCCAGCAGCTTGGACAGTAGCTATGGCTACACCTTC,CASSLDSSYGYTF
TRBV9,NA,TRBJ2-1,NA,TGTGCCAGCAGCGGGGCGGGGCTCTACAATGAGCAGTTCTTC,CASSGAGLYNEQFF